Reported below is one T cell receptor (beta chain). Its target is not known. Libraries were prepared by immunoSEQ multiplex PCR; TCRdb keeps only in-frame clonotypes and omits some of them. This table holds around 56,000 clones, roughly 93% found once. Germline trimming cut 5 bases from V and 6 bases from J; bases unmatched to any gene: 6. Germline CDR1 SGHRS, CDR2 YFSETQ. The CDR3 runs to 14 residues. The data are from a study of cytomegalovirus exposure and HLA in healthy donors. Points from the study as a whole: Subsequent analysis showed first-cohort TCR clusters tending to co-occur in around 130 validation repertoires.

The clonotype was recovered from a woman younger than 30 in good health and CMV-seropositive. The material sequenced was PBMCs. The chain is built from TRBV5-1 and TRBJ2-7; TRBD1 matches at 12 bases. The CDR3 DNA is TGCGCCAGCAGGGAAGGGACAGGGGGCATCGAGCAGTACTTC. This sequence encodes CASREGTGGIEQYF.